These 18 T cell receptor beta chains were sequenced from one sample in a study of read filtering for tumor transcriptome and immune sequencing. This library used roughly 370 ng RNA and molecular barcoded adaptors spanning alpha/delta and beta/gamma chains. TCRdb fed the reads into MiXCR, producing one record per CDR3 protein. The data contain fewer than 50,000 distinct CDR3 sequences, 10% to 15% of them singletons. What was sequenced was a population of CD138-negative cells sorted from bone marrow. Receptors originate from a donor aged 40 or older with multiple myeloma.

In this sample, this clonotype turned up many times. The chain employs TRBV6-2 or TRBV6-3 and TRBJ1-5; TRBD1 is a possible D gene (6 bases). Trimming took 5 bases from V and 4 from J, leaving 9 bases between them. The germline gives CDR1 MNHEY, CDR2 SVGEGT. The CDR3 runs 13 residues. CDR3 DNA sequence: TGTGCCAGCAGTAGGACAGAAAATCAGCCCCAGCATTTT. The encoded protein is CASSRTENQPQHF.

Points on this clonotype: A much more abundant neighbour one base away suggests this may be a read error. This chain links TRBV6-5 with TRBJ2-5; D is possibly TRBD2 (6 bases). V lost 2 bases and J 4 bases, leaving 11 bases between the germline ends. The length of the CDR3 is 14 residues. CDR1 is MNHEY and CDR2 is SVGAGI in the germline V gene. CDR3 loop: CASSYPLRGETQYF. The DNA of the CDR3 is TGTGCCAGCAGTTACCCGTTGCGGGGAGAGACCCAGTACTTC.

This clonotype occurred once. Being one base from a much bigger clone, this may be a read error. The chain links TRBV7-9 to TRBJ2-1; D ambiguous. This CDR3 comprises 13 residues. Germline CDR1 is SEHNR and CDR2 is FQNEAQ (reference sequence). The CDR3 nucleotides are TGTGCCAGCGGCTTAGCTCTGGGTAATGAGCAGTTCTTC. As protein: CASGLALGNEQFF.

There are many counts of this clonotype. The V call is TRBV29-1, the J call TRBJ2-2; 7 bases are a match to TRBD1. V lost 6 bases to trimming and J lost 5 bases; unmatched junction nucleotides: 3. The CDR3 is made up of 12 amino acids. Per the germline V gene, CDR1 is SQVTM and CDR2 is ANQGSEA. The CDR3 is CSVGQLTGELFF. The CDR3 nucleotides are TGCAGCGTGGGACAGTTAACCGGGGAGCTGTTTTTT.

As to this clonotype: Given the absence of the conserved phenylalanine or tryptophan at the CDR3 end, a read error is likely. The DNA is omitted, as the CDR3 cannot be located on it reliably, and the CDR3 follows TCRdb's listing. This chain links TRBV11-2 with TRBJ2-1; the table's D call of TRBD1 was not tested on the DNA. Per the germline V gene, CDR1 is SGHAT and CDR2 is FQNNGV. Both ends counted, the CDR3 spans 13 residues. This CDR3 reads CASSLDRDNEQLY.

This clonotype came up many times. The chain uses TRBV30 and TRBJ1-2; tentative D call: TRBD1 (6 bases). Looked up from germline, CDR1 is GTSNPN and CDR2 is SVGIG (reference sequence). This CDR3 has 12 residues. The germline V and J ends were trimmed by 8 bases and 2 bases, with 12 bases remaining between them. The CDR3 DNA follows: TGTGCCGGAGCGACAGGCAACTATGGCTACACCTTC. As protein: CAGATGNYGYTF.

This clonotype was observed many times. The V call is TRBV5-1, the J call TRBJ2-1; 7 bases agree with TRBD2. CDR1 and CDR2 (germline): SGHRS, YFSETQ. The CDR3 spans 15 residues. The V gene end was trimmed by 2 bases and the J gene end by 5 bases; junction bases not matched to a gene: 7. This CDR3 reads CASSFGPAGNNEQFF. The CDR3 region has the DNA TGCGCCAGCAGCTTTGGCCCAGCGGGAAACAATGAGCAGTTCTTC.

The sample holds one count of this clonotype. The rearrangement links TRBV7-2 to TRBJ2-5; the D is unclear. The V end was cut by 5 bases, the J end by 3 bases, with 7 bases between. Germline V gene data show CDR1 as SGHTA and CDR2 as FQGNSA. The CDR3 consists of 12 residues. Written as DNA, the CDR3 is TGTGCCAGCAGCCTTGTTAAAGAGACCCAGTACTTC. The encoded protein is CASSLVKETQYF. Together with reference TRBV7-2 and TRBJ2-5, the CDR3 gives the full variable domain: GAGVSQSPSNKVTEKGKDVELRCDPISGHTALYWYRQSLGQGLEFLIYFQGNSAPDKSGLPSDRFSAERTGGSVSTLTIQRTQQEDSAVYLCASSLVKETQYFGPGTRLLVL.

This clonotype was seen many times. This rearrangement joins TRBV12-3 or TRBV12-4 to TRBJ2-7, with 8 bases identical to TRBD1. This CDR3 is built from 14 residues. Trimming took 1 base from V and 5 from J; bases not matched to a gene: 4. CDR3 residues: CASSLDRGIHEQYF. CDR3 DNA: TGTGCCAGCAGTTTAGACAGGGGGATTCACGAGCAGTACTTC.

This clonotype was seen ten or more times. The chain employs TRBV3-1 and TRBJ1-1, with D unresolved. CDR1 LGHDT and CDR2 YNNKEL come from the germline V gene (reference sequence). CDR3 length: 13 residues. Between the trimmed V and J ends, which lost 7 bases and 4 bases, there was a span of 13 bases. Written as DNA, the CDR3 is TGTGCCAGCAATATGGGTGGCGGCACTGAAGCTTTCTTT. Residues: CASNMGGGTEAFF. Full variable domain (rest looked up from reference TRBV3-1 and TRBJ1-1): DTAVSQTPKYLVTQMGNDKSIKCEQNLGHDTMYWYKQDSKKFLKIMFSYNNKELIINETVPNRFSPKSPDKAHLNLHINSLELGDSAVYFCASNMGGGTEAFFGQGTRLTVV.

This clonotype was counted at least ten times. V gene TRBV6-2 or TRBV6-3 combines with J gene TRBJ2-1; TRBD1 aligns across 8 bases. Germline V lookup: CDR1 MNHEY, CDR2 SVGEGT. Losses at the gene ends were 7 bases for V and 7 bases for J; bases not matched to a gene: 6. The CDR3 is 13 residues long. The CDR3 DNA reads TGTGCCAGCACCCGGACAGGGATGAATGAGCAGTTCTTC. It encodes CASTRTGMNEQFF.

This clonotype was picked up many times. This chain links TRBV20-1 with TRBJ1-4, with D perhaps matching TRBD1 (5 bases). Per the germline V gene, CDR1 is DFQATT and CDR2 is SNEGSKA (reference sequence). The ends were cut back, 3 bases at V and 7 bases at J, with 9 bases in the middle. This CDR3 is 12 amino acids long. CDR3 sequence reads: CSARGGVEKLFF. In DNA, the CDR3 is TGCAGTGCTAGGGGAGGGGTTGAAAAACTGTTTTTT.

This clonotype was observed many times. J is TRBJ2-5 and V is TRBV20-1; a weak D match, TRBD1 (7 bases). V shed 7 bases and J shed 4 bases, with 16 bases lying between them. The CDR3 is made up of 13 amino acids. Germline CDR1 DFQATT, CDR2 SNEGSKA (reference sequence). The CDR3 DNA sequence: TGCAGTGTCAAGGAGGGGGCGCCAGAGACCCAGTACTTC. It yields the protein CSVKEGAPETQYF.

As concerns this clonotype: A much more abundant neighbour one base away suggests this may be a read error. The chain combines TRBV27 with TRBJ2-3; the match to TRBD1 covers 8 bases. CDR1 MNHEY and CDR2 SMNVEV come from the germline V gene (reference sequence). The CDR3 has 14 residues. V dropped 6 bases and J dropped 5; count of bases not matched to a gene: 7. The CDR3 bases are TGTGCCAGCAGGAGGACAGGGTGGCGAGATACGCAGTATTTT. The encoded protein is CASRRTGWRDTQYF.

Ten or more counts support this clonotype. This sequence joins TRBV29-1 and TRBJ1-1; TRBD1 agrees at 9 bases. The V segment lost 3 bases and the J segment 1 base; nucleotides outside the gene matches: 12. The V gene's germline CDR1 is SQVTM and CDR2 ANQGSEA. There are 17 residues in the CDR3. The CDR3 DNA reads TGCAGCGTTGATCGACCGGGACAGGGCTTTTGGAACACTGAAGCTTTCTTT. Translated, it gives CSVDRPGQGFWNTEAFF.

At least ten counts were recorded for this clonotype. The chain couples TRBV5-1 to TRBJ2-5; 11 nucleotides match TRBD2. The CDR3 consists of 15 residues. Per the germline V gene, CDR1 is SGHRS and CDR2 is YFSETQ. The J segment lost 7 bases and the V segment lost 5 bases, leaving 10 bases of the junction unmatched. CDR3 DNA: TGCGCCAGCAGGGCGGGACTAGCGGACGTCGCGACCCAGTACTTC. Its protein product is CASRAGLADVATQYF.

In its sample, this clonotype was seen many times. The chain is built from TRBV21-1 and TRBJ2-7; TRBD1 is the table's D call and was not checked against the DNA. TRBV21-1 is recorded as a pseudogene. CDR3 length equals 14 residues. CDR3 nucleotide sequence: TGTGCCAGCAGCAAAGAGGGAGCCCCTTCCGAGCAGTACTTC. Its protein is CASSKEGAPSEQYF.

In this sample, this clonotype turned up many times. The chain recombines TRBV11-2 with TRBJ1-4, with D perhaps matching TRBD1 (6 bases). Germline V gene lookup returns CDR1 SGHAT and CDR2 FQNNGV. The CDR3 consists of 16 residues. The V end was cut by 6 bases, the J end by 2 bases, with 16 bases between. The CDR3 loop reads CASRKSGASTNEKLFF. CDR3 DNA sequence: TGTGCCAGCAGGAAATCAGGGGCCTCCACTAATGAAAAACTGTTTTTT.